The clone carrying this T cell receptor beta chain was seen a few times. Its target is not known. The record originates from a study of T cells in Graves' hyperthyroidism and ophthalmopathy. Study results and limitations: Stable hyperthyroidism was told apart from ophthalmopathy by a model built on 13 V-J features. The model foresaw ophthalmopathy a median roughly 6.6 months prior to onset.

V was pared by 7 bases and J by 3 bases, with 12 bases between. Germline loops: CDR1 SQVTM, CDR2 ANQGSEA. This CDR3 contains 12 residues. Using RNA transcripts as the source, TCR beta CDR3 regions were amplified. HTBI primers drove first-round RT-PCR of the TCR CDR3. TCRdb independently ran MiXCR on the multiplex PCR reads; one entry per CDR3 protein. The sample lists approximately 620,000 distinct CDR3 sequences; about a sixth were seen once. Clinical symptoms, serum thyroxine, TRAb, thyroid ultrasound and orbital computed tomography established diagnosis. The PBMCs studied were ones that came from 8 to 10 ml fresh peripheral blood.

Sequences were obtained from blood. The TCR was taken from a woman aged 40 to 50 with Graves' ophthalmopathy. The rearrangement joins TRBV29-1 to TRBJ2-5; D is undetermined. As DNA, the CDR3 is TGCAGCGGAAATAGGGCAGAAGAGACCCAGTACTTC. As protein: CSGNRAEETQYF.